A single T cell receptor beta chain is shown here with its context. CDR1 MDHEN and CDR2 SYDVKM come from the germline V gene. Trimming cost V 5 bases and J 2 bases, with 13 bases left between them. This CDR3 is 15 amino acids long. The data stem from a study of control samples from healthy donors and cancer patients. TCRdb's table, derived via immunoSEQ multiplex PCR, lists solely in-frame clones and lacks some. This table holds some 70,000 clones, approximately 80% found once. The chain couples TRBV28 to TRBJ1-5; TRBD1 is a possible D gene (6 bases). The origin of this receptor is a woman between 45 and 65 years old with lung cancer. The sequenced sample consisted of PBMCs. CDR3 in amino acids: CASSQRGVGNQPQHF. CDR3 coding DNA: TGTGCCAGCAGTCAAAGGGGGGTTGGCAATCAGCCCCAGCATTTT.